One sample yielded the 23 T cell receptor beta chains listed below, sequenced in a study of cytomegalovirus exposure and HLA in healthy donors. Vbeta (60) and Jbeta (13) primers were used in the PCR. The table came from immunoSEQ multiplex PCR; TCRdb's copy has only in-frame clones and leaves some out. Seen here are some 130,000 clones, roughly 77% observed once, and the top ten hold about 3.4%. The sequenced sample was PBMCs. These receptors were taken from a female donor in good health and CMV-seronegative.

The V call is TRBV5-1, the J call TRBJ2-7; possibly TRBD1 for D (5 bases). The CDR3 spans 13 residues. V dropped 5 bases and J dropped 2 bases, with 11 bases sitting between them. Germline CDR1 reads SGHRS; CDR2 reads YFSETQ. CDR3 in amino acids: CASRDRTTYEQYF. The CDR3 bases are TGCGCCAGCAGGGACCGGACAACCTACGAGCAGTACTTC. The whole variable domain, filled in from reference TRBV5-1 and TRBJ2-7, reads KAGVTQTPRYLIKTRGQQVTLSCSPISGHRSVSWYQQTPGQGLQFLFEYFSETQRNKGNFPGRFSGRQFSNSRSEMNVSTLELGDSALYLCASRDRTTYEQYFGPGTRLTVT.

The chain links TRBV5-4 to TRBJ1-1, with 9 bases fitting TRBD1. V gave up 2 bases and J gave up 7 bases; unmatched junction bases: 9. Germline values: CDR1 SGHNT, CDR2 YYREEE (reference sequence). The CDR3 runs 15 residues. CDR3 sequence: CASSFLDRGSIEAFF. DNA of the CDR3: TGTGCCAGCAGCTTTCTAGACAGGGGGAGTATTGAAGCTTTCTTT.

The V call is TRBV7-2, the J call TRBJ2-3, with D possibly matching TRBD2 (6 bases). Germline assignment: CDR1 SGHTA and CDR2 FQGNSA. This CDR3 spans 14 amino acids. Trimming cost V 2 bases and J 4 bases, with 10 bases left between them. In nucleotides, the CDR3 is TGTGCCAGCAGCTTAAACGGGGGTCCAGATACGCAGTATTTT. As protein: CASSLNGGPDTQYF. The variable domain in full, completed from reference TRBV7-2 and TRBJ2-3, reads GAGVSQSPSNKVTEKGKDVELRCDPISGHTALYWYRQSLGQGLEFLIYFQGNSAPDKSGLPSDRFSAERTGGSVSTLTIQRTQQEDSAVYLCASSLNGGPDTQYFGPGTRLTVL.

The gene calls are TRBV6-5 and TRBJ1-5; 7 positions match TRBD1. Germline V gene sequence: CDR1 MNHEY, CDR2 SVGAGI. J gave up 2 bases and V 5 bases, and 3 bases lay outside the gene matches. This CDR3 has 14 residues. CDR3 DNA: TGTGCCAGCAGTCCCACAGGGGGCAATCAGCCCCAGCATTTT. This sequence encodes CASSPTGGNQPQHF.

The rearrangement links TRBV4-2 to TRBJ2-5; D not certain. The CDR3 consists of 13 residues. Deletions cut 0 bases from V and 10 bases from J, with 12 bases between. Per germline, CDR1 LGHNA and CDR2 YNFKEQ. DNA of the CDR3: TGTGCCAGCAGCCAAGATAAGCCGACACACCAGTACTTC. It codes for CASSQDKPTHQYF.

In this sample, this clone turned up once. The chain uses TRBV30 and TRBJ2-3, with 7 bases identical to TRBD2. V lost 2 bases to trimming and J lost 4 bases; unmatched junction nucleotides: 6. CDR1 and CDR2 (germline): GTSNPN, SVGIG (reference sequence). This CDR3 has 14 residues. CDR3 sequence: CAWSWGRGADTQYF. In DNA, the CDR3 is TGTGCCTGGAGTTGGGGGAGGGGCGCAGATACGCAGTATTTT.

The J gene is TRBJ2-5, the V gene TRBV6-1; 8 bases line up with TRBD2. Per the germline V gene, CDR1 is MNHNS and CDR2 is SASEGT. The V and J ends lost 3 bases and 4 bases, in that order; junction bases with no gene match: 13. The CDR3 sequence is 17 residues long. The CDR3 DNA reads TGTGCCAGCAGTGAGGGGGTAGCGGGGCCATCCGGAGAGACCCAGTACTTC. It codes for CASSEGVAGPSGETQYF.

V usage is TRBV7-2 and J usage is TRBJ1-3; D is undetermined. Trimming took off 5 bases at V and 3 bases at J, with 5 bases between the two ends. Looked up from germline, CDR1 is SGHTA and CDR2 is FQGNSA. The CDR3 loop spans 12 amino acids. DNA for the CDR3: TGTGCCAGCAGCGGAGTTGGAAACACCATATATTTT. It encodes CASSGVGNTIYF.

This chain uses TRBV6-5 with TRBJ1-3, with D tentatively TRBD1 (6 bases). The V gene's germline CDR1 is MNHEY and CDR2 SVGAGI. The V and J ends lost 7 bases and 0 bases respectively, with 7 bases between them. The CDR3 has 13 amino acids. CDR3 amino acids: CASTRGSGNTIYF. CDR3 sequence (DNA): TGTGCCAGCACCAGGGGCTCTGGAAACACCATATATTTT.

This clone was recorded once. The chain joins TRBV28 to TRBJ2-1; 7 bases are a match to TRBD1. The CDR3 consists of 15 residues. V was clipped by 3 bases and J by 8 bases; unmatched bases: 10. Germline CDR1 and CDR2: MDHEN and SYDVKM. The CDR3 reads CASSLSQTGIDEQFF. The CDR3 bases are TGTGCCAGCAGTTTGTCCCAGACAGGGATCGATGAGCAGTTCTTC.

This chain uses TRBV7-8 with TRBJ2-7; a weak D match, TRBD1 (5 bases). V was shortened by 2 bases and J by 2 bases, with 10 bases between the two germline ends. The V gene's germline CDR1 is SGHVS and CDR2 FQNEAQ. This CDR3 contains 14 residues. CDR3 sequence reads: CASSLPAGPYEQYF. Here the CDR3 DNA reads TGTGCCAGCAGCTTACCGGCAGGGCCCTACGAGCAGTACTTC. The whole variable domain, remainder taken from reference TRBV7-8 and TRBJ2-7, is GAGVSQSPRYKVAKRGQDVALRCDPISGHVSLFWYQQALGQGPEFLTYFQNEAQLDKSGLPSDRFFAERPEGSVSTLKIQRTQQEDSAVYLCASSLPAGPYEQYFGPGTRLTVT.

The V and J genes are TRBV5-4 and TRBJ2-7, with 9 bases lining up with TRBD1. From germline, CDR1 is SGHNT and CDR2 YYREEE (reference sequence). After removal of 4 bases from V and 2 bases from J, the junction contained 10 bases not matched to a gene. The CDR3 extends over 16 amino acids. CDR3 region: CASSPTTGQGTYEQYF. The CDR3 DNA reads as TGTGCCAGCAGCCCGACCACGGGACAGGGTACCTACGAGCAGTACTTC.

V and J are TRBV7-6 and TRBJ1-2; 8 bases agree with TRBD1. CDR1 SGHVS and CDR2 FNYEAQ come from the germline V gene. V shed 4 bases and J 6 bases; nucleotides not matched to a gene: 7. The CDR3 loop spans 14 amino acids. The chain's CDR3 is CASSSMDRVHGYTF. The CDR3 bases are TGTGCCAGCAGCTCGATGGACAGGGTTCATGGCTACACCTTC. Together with reference TRBV7-6 and TRBJ1-2, the CDR3 gives the full variable domain: GAGVSQSPRYKVTKRGQDVALRCDPISGHVSLYWYRQALGQGPEFLTYFNYEAQQDKSGLPNDRFSAERPEGSISTLTIQRTEQRDSAMYRCASSSMDRVHGYTFGSGTRLTVV.

This chain joins TRBV7-2 and TRBJ2-7; 11 bases fit TRBD2. V lost 1 base, J lost 7 bases, and 6 bases stayed unmatched. CDR3 length: 15 amino acids. Germline V gene sequence: CDR1 SGHTA, CDR2 FQGNSA. The CDR3 here is CASSLELAGAVEQYF. In nucleotides, the CDR3 is TGTGCCAGCAGCTTAGAACTAGCGGGAGCAGTTGAGCAGTACTTC.

CDR3 amino acids: CASKGQGAGELFF. CDR3 bases: TGTGCCAGCAAGGGACAGGGGGCCGGGGAGCTGTTTTTT. J is TRBJ2-2 and V is TRBV2; 11 bases match TRBD1. Germline lookup yields CDR1 SNHLY and CDR2 FYNNEI. CDR3 length: 13 residues. Trimming cost V 7 bases and J 6 bases; bases outside gene matches: 1.

The chain uses TRBV14 and TRBJ2-1; possible D gene TRBD1, 7 bases. Looked up from germline, CDR1 is SGHDN and CDR2 is FVKESK. The length of the CDR3 is 16 residues. Trimming left V 3 bases short and J 4 bases short, with 16 bases between. This chain's CDR3 is CASSQAGQLKYNEQFF. Here the CDR3 DNA reads TGTGCCAGCAGCCAGGCGGGACAGCTAAAGTACAATGAGCAGTTCTTC.

This chain connects TRBV27 to TRBJ2-5; perhaps TRBD1 as D (5 bases). The CDR3 loop spans 13 amino acids. Looked up from germline, CDR1 is MNHEY and CDR2 is SMNVEV (reference sequence). Trimming took 6 bases from V and 4 from J, leaving 12 bases between them. DNA for the CDR3: TGTGCCAGCAGATTGCTTGGGGCAGAGACCCAGTACTTC. As protein: CASRLLGAETQYF.

The chain couples TRBV7-8 to TRBJ1-5; D gene ambiguous. The germline V gene encodes CDR1 SGHVS and CDR2 FQNEAQ. V lost 3 bases and J 3 bases, leaving 3 bases between the germline ends. CDR3 length equals 12 residues. The DNA for the CDR3 is TGTGCCAGCAGCTTCAACAATCAGCCCCAGCATTTT. This gives the protein CASSFNNQPQHF. Using reference TRBV7-8 and TRBJ1-5 for the parts outside the CDR3, the full variable domain is GAGVSQSPRYKVAKRGQDVALRCDPISGHVSLFWYQQALGQGPEFLTYFQNEAQLDKSGLPSDRFFAERPEGSVSTLKIQRTQQEDSAVYLCASSFNNQPQHFGDGTRLSIL.

The chain combines TRBV19 with TRBJ1-5; D is unclear. V lost 7 bases and J lost 1, with 11 bases in between. This CDR3 is built from 14 residues. Germline CDR1 and CDR2: LNHDA and SQIVND (reference sequence). CDR3 sequence (DNA): TGTGCCAGTACCCAACCGGGGAGCAATCAGCCCCAGCATTTT. Protein: CASTQPGSNQPQHF.

V is TRBV27 and J is TRBJ2-1; 15 bases are a match to TRBD2. Looked up from germline, CDR1 is MNHEY and CDR2 is SMNVEV (reference sequence). The CDR3 spans 14 residues. The V gene end was trimmed by 2 bases and the J gene end by 12 bases; junction bases not matched to a gene: 2. CDR3 bases: TGTGCCAGCAGTTTACAGGGACTAGCGGGGGGGCAGTTCTTC. Translation gives CASSLQGLAGGQFF.

The V and J genes are TRBV2 and TRBJ1-2; TRBD1 matches at 12 bases. Germline V lookup: CDR1 SNHLY, CDR2 FYNNEI. The CDR3 runs 17 residues. Trimming cost V 7 bases and J 0 bases; bases outside gene matches: 9. Here the CDR3 reads CASMRDRGRSANYGYTF. The CDR3 DNA is TGTGCCAGCATGCGGGACAGGGGGCGGTCGGCTAACTATGGCTACACCTTC.

V is TRBV4-1 and J is TRBJ2-6; D unresolved. CDR1 and CDR2 (germline): MGHRA, YSYEKL. The V end was cut by 4 bases, the J end by 1 base, with 11 bases between. CDR3 size: 16 residues. The CDR3 DNA is TGCGCCAGCAGCCTGCTAGGTAGGTCTGGGGCCAACGTCCTGACTTTC. This encodes CASSLLGRSGANVLTF.

V and J are TRBV6-1 and TRBJ1-1; 9 positions match TRBD1. J gave up 0 bases and V 4 bases, and 6 bases lay outside the gene matches. The CDR3 covers 16 residues. The germline gives CDR1 MNHNS, CDR2 SASEGT. The CDR3 sequence is CASSAPGQGMNTEAFF. CDR3 coding DNA: TGTGCCAGCAGTGCACCGGGACAGGGAATGAACACTGAAGCTTTCTTT.